Following are 5 T cell receptor beta chains from one sample sequenced in a study of cytomegalovirus exposure and HLA in healthy donors. PCR employed 60 Vbeta and 13 Jbeta primers. Only in-frame clones appear in the TCRdb table, and some are missing; sequencing was by immunoSEQ multiplex PCR. The sample records approximately 190,000 clones, around four fifths being singletons. Sequencing used PBMCs. The receptor source for this set is a woman aged 45-59 years in good health and CMV-seropositive.

The V and J genes are TRBV4-2 and TRBJ1-4; D remains unclear. CDR1 and CDR2 (germline): LGHNA, YNFKEQ. V lost 1 base, J lost 5 bases, and 17 bases lay in between. The CDR3 loop spans 17 amino acids. The CDR3 spells CASSQGGLSAGNEKLFF. The CDR3 DNA reads TGTGCCAGCAGCCAAGGGGGTCTCTCGGCGGGCAATGAAAAACTGTTTTTT.

This clone was seen a few times. The chain uses TRBV25-1 and TRBJ2-1, with 8 nucleotides matching TRBD2. This CDR3 contains 14 residues. Trimming took 4 bases from V and 3 from J; bases not matched to a gene: 2. Germline V gene sequence: CDR1 MGHDK, CDR2 SYGVNS. Here the CDR3 reads CASSVAGFYNEQFF. The CDR3 DNA follows: TGTGCCAGCAGTGTAGCGGGATTCTACAATGAGCAGTTCTTC.

The rearrangement links TRBV9 to TRBJ2-3; TRBD2 matches at 10 bases. Germline V gene data show CDR1 as SGDLS and CDR2 as YYNGEE. This CDR3 region has 16 residues. V was clipped by 0 bases and J by 3 bases; unmatched bases: 4. CDR3 sequence: CASSVAAGGPTDTQYF. CDR3 nucleotides: TGTGCCAGCAGCGTAGCAGCGGGGGGGCCGACAGATACGCAGTATTTT.

The gene calls are TRBV4-3 and TRBJ2-2, with D maybe TRBD2 (5 bases). In germline, CDR1 is LGHNA, CDR2 YSLEER. The length of the CDR3 is 16 residues. V lost 2 bases, J lost 4 bases, and 14 bases lay in between. CDR3 DNA sequence: TGCGCCAGCAGCCAAATGTGGAGGTCGGGCACCGGGGAGCTGTTTTTT. Translated: CASSQMWRSGTGELFF.

With respect to this clone: The junction shows a germline mismatch at one end, possibly a read error. The DNA for the CDR3 is TGTGCCAGTAATATAAACCAGGGGGTTCAGCCCCAGCATTTT. It is translated as CASNINQGVQPQHF. This rearrangement joins TRBV19 to TRBJ1-5, with 7 bases aligning to TRBD1. This CDR3 has 14 amino acids. Germline V gene sequence: CDR1 LNHDA, CDR2 SQIVND (reference sequence).